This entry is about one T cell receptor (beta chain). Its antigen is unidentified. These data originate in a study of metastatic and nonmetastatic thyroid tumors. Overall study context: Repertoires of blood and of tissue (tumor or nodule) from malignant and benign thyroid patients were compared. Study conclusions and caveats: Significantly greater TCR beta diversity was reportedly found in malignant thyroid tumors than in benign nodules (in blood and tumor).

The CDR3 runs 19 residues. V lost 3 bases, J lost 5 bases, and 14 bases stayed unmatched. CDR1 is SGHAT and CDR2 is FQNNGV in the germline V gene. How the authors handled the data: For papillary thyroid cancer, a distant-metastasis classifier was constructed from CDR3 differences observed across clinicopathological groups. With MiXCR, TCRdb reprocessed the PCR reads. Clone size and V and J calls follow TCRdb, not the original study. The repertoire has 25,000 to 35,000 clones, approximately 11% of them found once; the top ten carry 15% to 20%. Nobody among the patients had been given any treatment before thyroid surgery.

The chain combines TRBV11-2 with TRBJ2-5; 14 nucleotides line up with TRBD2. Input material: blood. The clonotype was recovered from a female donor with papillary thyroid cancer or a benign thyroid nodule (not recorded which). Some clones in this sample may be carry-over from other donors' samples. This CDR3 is CASSFRLAGGATPAETQYF. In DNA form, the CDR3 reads TGTGCCAGCAGCTTCCGACTAGCGGGGGGGGCGACTCCAGCGGAGACCCAGTACTTC.